Shown below are 17 T cell receptor beta chains from a single sample sequenced in a study of shared clonotypes between healthy human individuals (TCRdb year 2020). The method was the immunoSEQ multiplex PCR assay. Held by TCRdb, this immuneACCESS table contains in-frame sequences only and omits some clones. Under half of the omission traces to an unresolved V gene where checked; the cause of the rest is unknown. The sample table contains about 2.3 million clones; only one count was recorded for 92% of them. Clones ranked in the top ten supply more than 0.35% of the sample. The sequenced sample was naive CD4+ T cells from PBMCs. What the cell subset or site label conveys for this sample: CD45RA+ positively selected. These receptors all come from a man between 18 and 35 years old in good health. Some clones in this sample may be carry-over from other donors' samples.

This chain connects TRBV7-9 to TRBJ2-1, with D perhaps matching TRBD2 (6 bases). Germline assignment: CDR1 SEHNR and CDR2 FQNEAQ (reference sequence). The length of the CDR3 is 16 residues. V was clipped by 6 bases and J by 4 bases, with 19 bases between them. CDR3 DNA: TGTGCCAGCAGAAACCGGGACTCGTCGCGGTACAATGAGCAGTTCTTC. This encodes CASRNRDSSRYNEQFF.

V and J are TRBV5-1 and TRBJ1-1; tentatively, D is TRBD1 (6 bases). V was clipped by 4 bases and J by 10 bases, with 20 bases between them. The CDR3 runs to 14 residues. Looked up from germline, CDR1 is SGHRS and CDR2 is YFSETQ. The CDR3 region has the DNA TGCGCCAGCAGCACACACCCAGACGACAGGAGAGCTTTCTTT. The encoded protein is CASSTHPDDRRAFF.

The gene calls are TRBV2 and TRBJ1-1; D not certain. V lost 1 base and J lost 8, with 11 bases in between. Germline loops: CDR1 SNHLY, CDR2 FYNNEI. The CDR3 totals 13 residues. CDR3 bases: TGTGCCAGCAGTGAAGAGGCCAAAATGGAAGCTTTCTTT. Translated: CASSEEAKMEAFF.

The V call is TRBV7-9, the J call TRBJ2-7; possible D gene TRBD1, 6 bases. Germline CDR1 and CDR2: SEHNR and FQNEAQ (reference sequence). This CDR3 is 15 amino acids long. Deletions cut 1 base from V and 10 bases from J, with 20 bases between. The CDR3 loop reads CASSLVGRGAGGQYF. DNA for the CDR3: TGTGCCAGCAGCTTAGTCGGCAGGGGAGCTGGGGGACAGTACTTC.

This rearrangement joins TRBV7-2 to TRBJ1-1, with a possible D match to TRBD1 (5 bases). Trimming shortened V by 6 bases and J by 2 bases, and 13 bases separated the two germline ends. The germline gives CDR1 SGHTA, CDR2 FQGNSA. CDR3 length: 14 amino acids. The CDR3: CASRRDAINTEAFF. The CDR3 DNA reads as TGTGCCAGCAGGCGGGACGCTATAAACACTGAAGCTTTCTTT. Supplemented by reference TRBV7-2 and TRBJ1-1, the full variable domain reads GAGVSQSPSNKVTEKGKDVELRCDPISGHTALYWYRQSLGQGLEFLIYFQGNSAPDKSGLPSDRFSAERTGGSVSTLTIQRTQQEDSAVYLCASRRDAINTEAFFGQGTRLTVV.

The chain combines TRBV4-1 with TRBJ2-1, with a tentative D call TRBD2 (5 bases). The V end lost 0 bases, the J end lost 8 bases, and 14 bases lay between the germline ends. The germline V gene has CDR1 MGHRA and CDR2 YSYEKL. The CDR3 runs to 15 residues. The DNA for the CDR3 is TGCGCCAGCAGCCAAGAGGTCGTAGCGAGTCATGAGCAGTTCTTC. It yields the protein CASSQEVVASHEQFF.

This clone turned up a few times. This sequence joins TRBV2 and TRBJ2-3; a weak D match, TRBD2 (6 bases). Germline V gene data show CDR1 as SNHLY and CDR2 as FYNNEI. The length of the CDR3 is 13 residues. Trimming removed 8 bases from V and 5 bases from J, with 14 bases in between. The CDR3 DNA reads TGTGCCAGCTTCTTGGGAGGCGGAGATACGCAGTATTTT. Amino acids: CASFLGGGDTQYF.

The chain joins TRBV5-1 to TRBJ1-1; D call uncertain. V was trimmed by 4 bases and J by 4 bases, leaving 11 bases between them. This CDR3 contains 13 residues. CDR1 SGHRS and CDR2 YFSETQ come from the germline V gene. The CDR3 coding sequence is TGCGCCAGCAGCGCGGACGGAGGCACTGAAGCTTTCTTT. Residues: CASSADGGTEAFF.

The CDR3 protein is CASSLMIAGDSDTQYF. DNA for the CDR3: TGTGCCAGCAGCTTGATGATAGCGGGAGACTCAGATACGCAGTATTTT. This chain joins TRBV5-5 and TRBJ2-3, with TRBD2 matching over 9 bases. The CDR3 has 16 amino acids. Germline lookup yields CDR1 SGHKS and CDR2 YYEKEE (reference sequence). V trimming: 1 base; J trimming: 4 bases; junction bases outside the gene matches: 7.

The genes are TRBV6-5 and TRBJ2-1; 7 nucleotides agree with TRBD2. Germline CDR1 is MNHEY and CDR2 is SVGAGI. With 10 bases clipped from V and 9 bases from J, the junction kept 15 bases outside the gene matches. CDR3 length: 14 amino acids. CDR3 residues: CATNRRLAEPEQFF. DNA of the CDR3: TGTGCCACTAATCGGAGGCTAGCGGAGCCTGAGCAGTTCTTC.

J is TRBJ2-1 and V is TRBV20-1; no clear D gene. Germline CDR1 DFQATT, CDR2 SNEGSKA (reference sequence). V was cut by 6 bases and J by 6 bases, with 9 bases left in between. The CDR3 consists of 11 residues. The CDR3 coding sequence is TGCAGTGCGAAAGACCGCAATGAGCAGTTCTTC. Its translation: CSAKDRNEQFF.

This chain connects TRBV5-1 to TRBJ2-3, with a weak D call TRBD1 (5 bases). Germline CDR1 and CDR2: SGHRS and YFSETQ. V gave up 2 bases and J gave up 0 bases, with 7 bases separating them. This CDR3 is built from 14 residues. CDR3 DNA: TGCGCCAGCAGCTTACAGGAAAGCACAGATACGCAGTATTTT. Translation: CASSLQESTDTQYF.

This chain connects TRBV6-6 to TRBJ2-7; 7 bases are shared with TRBD2. V lost 5 bases and J lost 2; bases outside the gene matches: 9. Germline assignment: CDR1 MNHNY and CDR2 SVGAGI (reference sequence). This CDR3 has 15 amino acids. In DNA form, the CDR3 reads TGTGCCAGCAGTCGGTCCGGGACTACCCCCTACGAGCAGTACTTC. The encoded protein is CASSRSGTTPYEQYF.

CDR3 sequence reads: CAIKEPPGTDTQYF. DNA of the CDR3: TGTGCCATCAAGGAGCCCCCGGGCACAGATACGCAGTATTTT. The chain uses TRBV5-4 and TRBJ2-3; D is uncertain. Germline V CDR1 and CDR2: SGHNT, YYREEE (reference sequence). V was trimmed by 9 bases and J by 1 base, leaving 15 bases between them. CDR3 length: 14 amino acids. The variable domain in full, completed from reference TRBV5-4 and TRBJ2-3, reads ETGVTQSPTHLIKTRGQQVTLRCSSQSGHNTVSWYQQALGQGPQFIFQYYREEENGRGNFPPRFSGLQFPNYSSELNVNALELDDSALYLCAIKEPPGTDTQYFGPGTRLTVL.

Of note for this clone: Other DNA sequences of this sample code for an identical CDR3. The chain carries TRBV28 and TRBJ2-2, with 9 bases lining up with TRBD1. CDR1 is MDHEN, CDR2 SYDVKM, per germline. The CDR3 sequence is 15 residues long. Trimming at V came to 4 bases and at J to 5 bases, leaving 5 bases not matched to a gene. The CDR3 reads CASSSQGAGTGELFF. DNA of the CDR3: TGTGCCAGCAGTTCACAGGGGGCTGGTACCGGGGAGCTGTTTTTT.

The CDR3 is CASSVTGTATYEQYF. CDR3 sequence (DNA): TGTGCCAGCAGCGTCACCGGGACAGCGACCTACGAGCAGTACTTC. The rearrangement joins TRBV7-2 to TRBJ2-7; 7 bases agree with TRBD1. Germline CDR1 SGHTA, CDR2 FQGNSA. CDR3 size: 15 residues. Trimming at V came to 5 bases and at J to 2 bases, leaving 9 bases not matched to a gene.

This chain uses TRBV28 with TRBJ1-2, with TRBD1 as a possible D gene (6 bases). In germline, CDR1 is MDHEN, CDR2 SYDVKM. This CDR3 is 16 amino acids long. Trimming shortened V by 2 bases and J by 2 bases, and 15 bases separated the two germline ends. This chain's CDR3 is CASSLSGTHRNYGYTF. The CDR3 DNA is TGTGCCAGCAGTTTAAGCGGGACACATCGAAACTATGGCTACACCTTC.